What follows describes a single T cell receptor (beta chain). Germline loops: CDR1 MNHEY, CDR2 SVGAGI. V dropped 7 bases and J dropped 2 bases, with 11 bases sitting between them. The CDR3 length is 13 residues. The record originates from a study of blood T cell repertoires in COVID-19. Study at large: Material from acute and convalescent COVID-19 was sourced from the United States, Italy and Spain. The cDNA or gDNA used as material had been derived from T cells, B-cell-depleted T cells, or PBMCs.

Authors' analysis steps: Amplification of reference gene primers provided the estimated nucleated cell counts. Sequenced by immunoSEQ multiplex PCR; TCRdb stores in-frame clones only, minus some. V and J calls and clone size are copied from that table; D and trimming were computed from the DNA. The repertoire includes about 270,000 clones, roughly 86% of them detected once, and over 7.5% sits in the top ten. V and J are TRBV6-5 and TRBJ1-2; D is perhaps TRBD1 (5 bases). The sequencing input was peripheral blood. The receptor's source is a man between 40 and 49 years old who had recovered from COVID-19. CDR3 sequence (DNA): TGTGCCAGCACCACAGCAGGGAACTATGGCTACACCTTC. This translates into CASTTAGNYGYTF.